These 18 T cell receptor beta chains originate from one sample sequenced in a study of cytomegalovirus exposure and HLA in healthy donors. The PCR ran on 60 Vbeta and 13 Jbeta primers. Produced via immunoSEQ multiplex PCR; TCRdb's table is partial and in-frame only. The table records about 190,000 clones, around 86% of them present only once. Specimen: PBMCs. The source is a man aged 25 to 45 in good health and CMV-seronegative.

This clone has a handful of counts. CDR3 sequence reads: CASSLVSSEKLFF. The CDR3 nucleotides are TGTGCCAGCAGCTTAGTTTCGAGTGAAAAACTGTTTTTT. The V and J genes are TRBV7-8 and TRBJ1-4; D gene unclear. Trimming took 1 base from V and 7 from J, leaving 7 bases between them. CDR3 length equals 13 residues. The V gene's germline CDR1 is SGHVS and CDR2 FQNEAQ.

The rearrangement uses TRBV4-2 and TRBJ1-1, with 11 positions matching TRBD1. The CDR3 length is 17 residues. Germline CDR1 reads LGHNA; CDR2 reads YNFKEQ. With 2 bases clipped from V and 0 bases from J, the junction kept 5 bases outside the gene matches. The CDR3 DNA follows: TGTGCCAGCAGCCAAACCGGGACAGGGGGTGTGAACACTGAAGCTTTCTTT. Translation gives CASSQTGTGGVNTEAFF.

This sequence joins TRBV4-2 and TRBJ1-4; D is uncertain. Germline loops: CDR1 LGHNA, CDR2 YNFKEQ. The V gene lost 2 bases and the J gene lost 0 bases, with 22 bases spanning the gap. The CDR3 consists of 20 residues. CDR3 sequence: CASSQRRAGRLAATNEKLFF. DNA for the CDR3: TGTGCCAGCAGCCAACGCCGGGCCGGGAGATTAGCAGCAACTAATGAAAAACTGTTTTTT.

The chain is built from TRBV25-1 and TRBJ1-1; 7 positions match TRBD1. The CDR3 is 13 amino acids. V shed 7 bases and J 6 bases; nucleotides not matched to a gene: 8. CDR1 is MGHDK, CDR2 SYGVNS, per germline. Here the CDR3 DNA reads TGTGCCAGCAACTCCGACAGGGTCGCTGAAGCTTTCTTT. Protein sequence: CASNSDRVAEAFF. The full variable domain, with the rest looked up from reference TRBV25-1 and TRBJ1-1, is EADIYQTPRYLVIGTGKKITLECSQTMGHDKMYWYQQDPGMELHLIHYSYGVNSTEKGDLSSESTVSRIRTEHFPLTLESARPSHTSQYLCASNSDRVAEAFFGQGTRLTVV.

The chain links TRBV10-3 to TRBJ2-6, with TRBD1 matching over 7 bases. The CDR3 runs to 15 residues. From germline, CDR1 is ENHRY and CDR2 SYGVKD. J lost 4 bases, V lost 4 bases, and 4 bases had no gene match. The CDR3 DNA reads as TGTGCCATCAGTGGTACAGGGGAGGGGGCCAACGTCCTGACTTTC. Amino acid sequence: CAISGTGEGANVLTF.

The chain combines TRBV10-3 with TRBJ2-5, with no clear D. V was clipped by 10 bases and J by 6 bases, with 12 bases between them. Per germline, CDR1 ENHRY and CDR2 SYGVKD. The CDR3 runs to 11 residues. Here the CDR3 reads CATARAQTQYF. The CDR3 DNA is TGTGCCACCGCCCGAGCCCAGACCCAGTACTTC.

V and J are TRBV7-2 and TRBJ1-2, with TRBD1 as a possible D gene (5 bases). Germline V CDR1 and CDR2: SGHTA, FQGNSA. V gave up 5 bases and J gave up 4 bases, with 11 bases separating them. The CDR3 covers 13 residues. The CDR3 protein is CASSRGGVYGYTF. DNA of the CDR3: TGTGCCAGCAGCAGGGGCGGGGTCTATGGCTACACCTTC. Full variable domain (remainder filled in from reference TRBV7-2 and TRBJ1-2): GAGVSQSPSNKVTEKGKDVELRCDPISGHTALYWYRQSLGQGLEFLIYFQGNSAPDKSGLPSDRFSAERTGGSVSTLTIQRTQQEDSAVYLCASSRGGVYGYTFGSGTRLTVV.

This rearrangement joins TRBV10-1 to TRBJ2-1; D remains unclear. This CDR3 has 12 residues. Trimming cost V 2 bases and J 5 bases, with 4 bases left between them. CDR1 and CDR2 from the germline V gene are WNHNN and SYGVQD (reference sequence). CDR3 amino acids: CASSEVNNEQFF. The CDR3 DNA is TGCGCCAGCAGTGAGGTTAACAATGAGCAGTTCTTC.

The rearrangement links TRBV2 to TRBJ1-3, with a weak D call TRBD1 (6 bases). The CDR3 extends over 14 amino acids. CDR1 SNHLY and CDR2 FYNNEI come from the germline V gene. V was cut by 4 bases and J by 0 bases, with 7 bases left in between. CDR3 residues: CASSAGDSGNTIYF. The CDR3 DNA reads TGTGCCAGCAGTGCAGGGGACTCTGGAAACACCATATATTTT.

The chain carries TRBV11-1 and TRBJ2-7, with TRBD1 matching over 8 bases. CDR3 size: 15 residues. Germline CDR1 and CDR2: SGHAT and FQDESV (reference sequence). Trimming at V came to 5 bases and at J to 5 bases, leaving 11 bases not matched to a gene. The CDR3 protein is CASSPHRGVNNEQYF. For the CDR3, the DNA is TGTGCCAGCAGCCCCCACAGGGGGGTAAACAACGAGCAGTACTTC.

CDR3 in DNA: TGTGCCAGCAGCTGGGAGGTGAGCTCCTACGAGCAGTACTTC. It encodes CASSWEVSSYEQYF. The gene calls are TRBV7-9 and TRBJ2-7, with a weak D call TRBD2 (6 bases). The ends were cut back, 4 bases at V and 0 bases at J, with 10 bases in the middle. This CDR3 has 14 residues. Looked up from germline, CDR1 is SEHNR and CDR2 is FQNEAQ (reference sequence). Filled out from reference TRBV7-9 and TRBJ2-7, the complete variable domain reads DTGVSQNPRHKITKRGQNVTFRCDPISEHNRLYWYRQTLGQGPEFLTYFQNEAQLEKSRLLSDRFSAERPKGSFSTLEIQRTEQGDSAMYLCASSWEVSSYEQYFGPGTRLTVT.

The chain has TRBV19 and TRBJ2-3; no definite D call. The CDR3 totals 13 residues. The ends were cut back, 4 bases at V and 4 bases at J, with 9 bases in the middle. Germline lookup yields CDR1 LNHDA and CDR2 SQIVND (reference sequence). The CDR3, as DNA: TGTGCCAGTAGTACCCCGAGAGCAGATACGCAGTATTTT. This sequence encodes CASSTPRADTQYF.

The J gene is TRBJ1-4, the V gene TRBV6-5; no clear D gene. The V end was cut by 6 bases, the J end by 2 bases, with 13 bases between. This CDR3 is 15 amino acids long. Per germline, CDR1 MNHEY and CDR2 SVGAGI. CDR3 sequence reads: CASRPGESTNEKLFF. The CDR3, as DNA: TGTGCCAGCAGACCCGGGGAGAGTACTAATGAAAAACTGTTTTTT.

The chain uses TRBV27 and TRBJ1-1; no clear D gene. CDR1 MNHEY and CDR2 SMNVEV come from the germline V gene (reference sequence). The germline V and J ends were trimmed by 0 bases and 6 bases, with 8 bases remaining between them. There are 13 residues in the CDR3. CDR3 protein: CASSLSGGAEAFF. The CDR3 DNA sequence: TGTGCCAGCAGTTTATCTGGAGGCGCTGAAGCTTTCTTT.

CDR3 bases: TGTGCCAGCAGGGCGCAGGGAGGTCGCGAGCAGTACTTC. Translated, it gives CASRAQGGREQYF. This sequence joins TRBV9 and TRBJ2-7; D is possibly TRBD2 (6 bases). Germline CDR1 is SGDLS and CDR2 is YYNGEE. Trimming removed 5 bases from V and 6 bases from J, with 15 bases in between. This CDR3 is 13 amino acids long.

This chain uses TRBV5-1 with TRBJ2-5, with 7 bases lining up with TRBD2. The CDR3 covers 14 residues. Looked up from germline, CDR1 is SGHRS and CDR2 is YFSETQ. V gave up 2 bases and J gave up 3 bases; unmatched junction bases: 4. The CDR3 sequence is CASSFGSGEETQYF. CDR3 nucleotide sequence: TGCGCCAGCAGCTTTGGCAGCGGGGAAGAGACCCAGTACTTC.

The CDR3 nucleotides are TGTGCCAGTAGTATCACTACAGGGGGAGGTGGCTACACCTTC. It is translated as CASSITTGGGGYTF. This sequence joins TRBV19 and TRBJ1-2; 8 nucleotides line up with TRBD1. Germline V lookup: CDR1 LNHDA, CDR2 SQIVND (reference sequence). The CDR3 consists of 14 residues. V gave up 3 bases and J gave up 7 bases; unmatched junction bases: 7.

The chain has TRBV11-3 and TRBJ2-7, with D perhaps matching TRBD1 (5 bases). From germline, CDR1 is SGHNT and CDR2 YENEEA. The ends were cut back, 5 bases at V and 2 bases at J, with 16 bases in the middle. CDR3 size: 15 residues. The CDR3 DNA is TGTGCCAGCAGCCTTAAGGGGTCCCCGCCCTACGAGCAGTACTTC. Its protein is CASSLKGSPPYEQYF.